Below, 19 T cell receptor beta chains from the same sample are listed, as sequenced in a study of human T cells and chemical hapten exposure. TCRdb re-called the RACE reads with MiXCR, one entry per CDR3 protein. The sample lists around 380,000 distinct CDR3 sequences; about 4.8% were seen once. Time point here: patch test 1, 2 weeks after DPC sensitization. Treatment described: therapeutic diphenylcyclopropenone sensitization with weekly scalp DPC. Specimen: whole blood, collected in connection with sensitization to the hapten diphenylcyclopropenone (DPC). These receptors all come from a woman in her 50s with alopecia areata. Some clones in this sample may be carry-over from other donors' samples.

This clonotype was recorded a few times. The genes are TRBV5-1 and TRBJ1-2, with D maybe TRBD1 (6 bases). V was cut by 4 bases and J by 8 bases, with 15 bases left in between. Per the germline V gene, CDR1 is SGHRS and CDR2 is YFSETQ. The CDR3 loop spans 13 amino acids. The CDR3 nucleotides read TGCGCCAGCAGCCCGAAGGGGGTGGGCGGCTACACCTTC. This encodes CASSPKGVGGYTF. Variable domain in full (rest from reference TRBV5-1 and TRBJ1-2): KAGVTQTPRYLIKTRGQQVTLSCSPISGHRSVSWYQQTPGQGLQFLFEYFSETQRNKGNFPGRFSGRQFSNSRSEMNVSTLELGDSALYLCASSPKGVGGYTFGSGTRLTVV.

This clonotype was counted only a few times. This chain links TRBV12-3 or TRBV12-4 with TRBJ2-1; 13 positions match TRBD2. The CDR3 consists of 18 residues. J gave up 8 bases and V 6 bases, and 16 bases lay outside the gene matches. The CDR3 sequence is CASSHRSSGTSGNYEQFF. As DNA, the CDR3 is TGTGCCAGCAGCCATCGCTCCTCAGGGACTAGCGGGAACTATGAGCAGTTCTTC.

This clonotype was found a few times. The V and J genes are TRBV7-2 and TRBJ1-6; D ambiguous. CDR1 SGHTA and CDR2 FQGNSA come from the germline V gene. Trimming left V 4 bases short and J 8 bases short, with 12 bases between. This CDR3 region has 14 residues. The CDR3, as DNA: TGTGCCAGCAGCTCTCGGCCCGGCTATTCACCCCTCCACTTT. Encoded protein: CASSSRPGYSPLHF.

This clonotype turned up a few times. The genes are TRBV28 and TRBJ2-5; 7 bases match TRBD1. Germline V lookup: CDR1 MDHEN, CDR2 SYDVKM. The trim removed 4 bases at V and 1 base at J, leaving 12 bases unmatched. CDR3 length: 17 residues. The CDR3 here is CASSSPPRDSSQETQYF. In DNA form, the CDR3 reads TGTGCCAGCAGTTCCCCCCCCCGGGACAGCTCCCAAGAGACCCAGTACTTC.

The DNA for the CDR3 is TGTGCCAGCAGCTTCCTCTCCGCCCGCATGAACACTGAAGCTTTCTTT. Residues: CASSFLSARMNTEAFF. The chain links TRBV6-5 to TRBJ1-1; D not resolved. Germline V gene data show CDR1 as MNHEY and CDR2 as SVGAGI. Trimming removed 6 bases from V and 0 bases from J, with 17 bases in between. The CDR3 runs to 16 residues.

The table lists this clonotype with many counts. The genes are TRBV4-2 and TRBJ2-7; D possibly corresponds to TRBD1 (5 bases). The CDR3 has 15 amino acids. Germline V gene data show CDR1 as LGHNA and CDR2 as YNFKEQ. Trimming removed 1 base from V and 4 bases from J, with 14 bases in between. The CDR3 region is CASSQVSQGSYEQYF. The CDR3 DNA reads TGTGCCAGCAGCCAAGTGTCGCAGGGTTCGTACGAGCAGTACTTC.

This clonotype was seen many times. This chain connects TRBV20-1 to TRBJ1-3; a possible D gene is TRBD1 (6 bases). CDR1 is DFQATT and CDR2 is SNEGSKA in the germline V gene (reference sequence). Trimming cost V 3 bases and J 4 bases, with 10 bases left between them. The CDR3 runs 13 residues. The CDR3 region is CSASGGAGNTIYF. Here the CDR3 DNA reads TGCAGTGCTAGCGGGGGGGCGGGAAACACCATATATTTT.

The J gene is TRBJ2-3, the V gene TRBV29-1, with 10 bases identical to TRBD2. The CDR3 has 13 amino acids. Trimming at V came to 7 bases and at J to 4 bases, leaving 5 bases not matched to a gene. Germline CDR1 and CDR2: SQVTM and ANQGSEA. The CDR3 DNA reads TGCAGCGCACCGGGACTAGCGCCAGATACGCAGTATTTT. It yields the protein CSAPGLAPDTQYF.

CDR3 coding DNA: TGTGCCAGCAGCGCAGGACTAGGTATAAGTACAGATACGCAGTATTTT. Protein sequence: CASSAGLGISTDTQYF. The rearrangement links TRBV7-9 to TRBJ2-3; 7 bases map to TRBD2. Germline CDR1 reads SEHNR; CDR2 reads FQNEAQ (reference sequence). This CDR3 spans 16 amino acids. V shed 5 bases and J 3 bases; nucleotides not matched to a gene: 11.

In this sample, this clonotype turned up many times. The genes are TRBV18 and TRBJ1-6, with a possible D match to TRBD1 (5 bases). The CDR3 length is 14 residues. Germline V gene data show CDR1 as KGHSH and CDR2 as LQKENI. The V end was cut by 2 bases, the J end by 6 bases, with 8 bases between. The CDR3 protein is CASSPGTGNSPLHF. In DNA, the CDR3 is TGTGCCAGCTCACCAGGGACGGGTAATTCACCCCTCCACTTT.

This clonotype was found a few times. Written as DNA, the CDR3 is TGTGCCAGCAGCAATCCAGACGAAAAACTGTTTTTT. Its translation: CASSNPDEKLFF. The chain uses TRBV11-2 and TRBJ1-4; D remains ambiguous. Germline lookup yields CDR1 SGHAT and CDR2 FQNNGV. The V and J ends lost 5 bases and 8 bases respectively, with 9 bases between them. CDR3 length equals 12 residues.

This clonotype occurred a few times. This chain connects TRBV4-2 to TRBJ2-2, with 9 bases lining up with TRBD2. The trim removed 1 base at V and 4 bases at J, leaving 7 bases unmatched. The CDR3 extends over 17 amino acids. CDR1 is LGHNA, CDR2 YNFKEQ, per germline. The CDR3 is CASSQGLAGVTTGELFF. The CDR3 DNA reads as TGTGCCAGCAGCCAAGGGTTAGCGGGAGTAACCACCGGGGAGCTGTTTTTT.

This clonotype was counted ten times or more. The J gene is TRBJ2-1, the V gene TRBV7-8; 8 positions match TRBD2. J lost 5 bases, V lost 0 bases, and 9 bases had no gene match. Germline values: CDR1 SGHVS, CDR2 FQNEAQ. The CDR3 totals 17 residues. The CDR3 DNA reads TGTGCCAGCAGCTTAGCGCGAATAGCGGGGATAGACAATGAGCAGTTCTTC. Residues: CASSLARIAGIDNEQFF.

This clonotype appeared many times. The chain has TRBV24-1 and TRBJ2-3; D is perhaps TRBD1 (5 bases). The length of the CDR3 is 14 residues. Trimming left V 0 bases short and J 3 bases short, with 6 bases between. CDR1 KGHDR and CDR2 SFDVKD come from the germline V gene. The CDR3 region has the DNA TGTGCCACCAGTGATTTGGGGGCAACAGATACGCAGTATTTT. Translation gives CATSDLGATDTQYF.

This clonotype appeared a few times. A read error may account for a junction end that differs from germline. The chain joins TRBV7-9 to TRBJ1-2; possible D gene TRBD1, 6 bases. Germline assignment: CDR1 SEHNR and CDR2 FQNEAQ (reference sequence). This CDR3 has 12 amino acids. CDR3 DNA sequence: TGTGCCAGCAGCGGGGGCAGCCGGCCGGTAGAGTTT. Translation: CASSGGSRPVEF.

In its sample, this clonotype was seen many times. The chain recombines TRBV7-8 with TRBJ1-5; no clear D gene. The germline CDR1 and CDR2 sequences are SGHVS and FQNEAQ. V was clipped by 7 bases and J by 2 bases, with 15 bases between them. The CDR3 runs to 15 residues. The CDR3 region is CASTLDGGGNQPQHF. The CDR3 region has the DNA TGTGCCAGCACCCTGGATGGTGGGGGCAATCAGCCCCAGCATTTT.

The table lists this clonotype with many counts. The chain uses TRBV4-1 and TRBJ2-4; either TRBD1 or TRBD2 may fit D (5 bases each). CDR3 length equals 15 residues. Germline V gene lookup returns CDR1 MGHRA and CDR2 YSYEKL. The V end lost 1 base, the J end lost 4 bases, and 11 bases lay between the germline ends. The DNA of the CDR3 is TGCGCCAGCAGCCAAGGCGGGCAGGGAAAAAACATTCAGTACTTC. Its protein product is CASSQGGQGKNIQYF.

In DNA form, the CDR3 reads TGTGCCAGCAGCTCTCAGGGGAAGCGTCAGCCCCAGCATTTT. This gives the protein CASSSQGKRQPQHF. The genes are TRBV6-5 and TRBJ1-5; possibly TRBD1 for D (6 bases). The V end lost 6 bases, the J end lost 6 bases, and 15 bases lay between the germline ends. Germline V gene sequence: CDR1 MNHEY, CDR2 SVGAGI. This CDR3 is built from 14 residues.

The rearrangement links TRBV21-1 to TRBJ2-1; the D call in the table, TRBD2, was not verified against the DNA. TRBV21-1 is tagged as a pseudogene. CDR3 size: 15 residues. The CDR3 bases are TGTGCCAGCAGCAAAGAGCTAGCGGGAGTCAATGAGCAGTTCTTC. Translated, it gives CASSKELAGVNEQFF.